This T cell receptor (beta chain) emerged from a study of OX40 agonist ivuxolimab in advanced cancers. Study-level results: At doses 0.1 to 3.0 mg/kg, CD4+ and CD8+ clones expanded.

With V trimmed by 5 bases and J by 5 bases, 6 bases remained unmatched. Germline CDR1 reads SGHVS; CDR2 reads FQNEAQ. The CDR3 extends over 14 amino acids. Assay: immunoSEQ multiplex PCR; the TCRdb copy retains only in-frame clones and omits some. The sample includes 43,000 or so clones, 70% to 90% of them seen just once. No patient had autoimmune disease or received systemic immunosuppression. A remark on this clone: Antigen unknown.

The sample here was CD4+ or CD8+ T cells sorted from blood, taken in a trial of the OX40 agonist ivuxolimab. The rearrangement links TRBV7-8 to TRBJ1-2, with 9 bases lining up with TRBD1. The TCR originated in an adult with an advanced solid tumor such as melanoma, head and neck, liver or kidney cancer. The DNA for the CDR3 is TGTGCCAGCAGCCGCGGACAGGGGCTTTATGGCTACACCTTC. It encodes CASSRGQGLYGYTF. Based on the CDR3 plus reference TRBV7-8 and TRBJ1-2, the full variable domain is GAGVSQSPRYKVAKRGQDVALRCDPISGHVSLFWYQQALGQGPEFLTYFQNEAQLDKSGLPSDRFFAERPEGSVSTLKIQRTQQEDSAVYLCASSRGQGLYGYTFGSGTRLTVV.